This TCR beta chain derives from a study of cytomegalovirus exposure and HLA in healthy donors. PCR used 60 Vbeta primers and 13 Jbeta primers. TCRdb's table, derived via immunoSEQ multiplex PCR, lists solely in-frame clones and lacks some. The table lists roughly 110,000 clones, 55% to 85% of them singletons. A note on this clone: Its antigen remains unknown.

Study-wide results and limits: Specific recognition of CMV antigens was confirmed in vitro for three chains (all CMV-associated). Clonal expansion, a later analysis showed, was greater in HLA-associated TCR beta chains than in equally common others. A highly shared variant cluster was judged a likely technical artifact. Some TCR beta chains (roughly 160 of them) were listed as cytomegalovirus-associated.

Sequenced: PBMCs. The clonotype was recovered from a man aged 25 to 40 in good health and CMV-seronegative.

CDR3 loop: CASTRPGQIYEQYF. DNA for the CDR3: TGTGCCAGCACTCGGCCAGGTCAGATCTACGAGCAGTACTTC. This chain joins TRBV28 and TRBJ2-7; D is uncertain. The CDR3 contains 14 residues. CDR1 and CDR2 (germline): MDHEN, SYDVKM. V lost 7 bases and J 3 bases, leaving 16 bases between the germline ends.